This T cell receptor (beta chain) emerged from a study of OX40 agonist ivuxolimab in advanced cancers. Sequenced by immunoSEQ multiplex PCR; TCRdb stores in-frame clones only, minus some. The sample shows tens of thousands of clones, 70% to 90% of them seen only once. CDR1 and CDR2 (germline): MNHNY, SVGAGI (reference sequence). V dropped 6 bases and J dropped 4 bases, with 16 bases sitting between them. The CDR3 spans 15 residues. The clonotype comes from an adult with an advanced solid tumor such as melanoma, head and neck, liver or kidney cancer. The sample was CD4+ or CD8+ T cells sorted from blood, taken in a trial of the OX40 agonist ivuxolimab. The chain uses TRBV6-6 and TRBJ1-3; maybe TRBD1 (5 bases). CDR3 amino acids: CASRPGTAGGNTIYF. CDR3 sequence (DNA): TGTGCCAGCAGACCCGGGACGGCAGGGGGAAACACCATATATTTT.